The 21 T cell receptor beta chains below come from one sample, sequenced in a study of identical twins. Using its own MiXCR run on the 5' RACE reads, TCRdb lists one record per CDR3 protein. The data show 540,000 or so distinct CDR3 sequences, about a fifth seen once. These data were also filed under a second study, of yellow fever vaccine responses in identical twins.

The sample consisted of CD4+ T cells sorted from blood. These receptors were taken from a woman aged 18-35 years in good health.

This clonotype was detected a few times. V usage is TRBV27 and J usage is TRBJ2-5; 9 nucleotides line up with TRBD2. CDR3 length equals 16 residues. Trimming removed 2 bases from V and 5 bases from J; junction bases left unmatched: 9. Germline V gives CDR1 MNHEY, CDR2 SMNVEV (reference sequence). The CDR3 sequence: CASSLRGGGAFETQYF. CDR3 coding DNA: TGTGCCAGCAGTTTACGGGGCGGGGGGGCTTTTGAGACCCAGTACTTC.

At least ten counts were recorded for this clonotype. V gene TRBV25-1 combines with J gene TRBJ2-1; D is uncertain. Trimming removed 5 bases at V and 3 bases at J, with 11 bases between. Germline V gene data show CDR1 as MGHDK and CDR2 as SYGVNS. The CDR3 loop spans 14 amino acids. CDR3 DNA sequence: TGTGCCAGCAGTCTGCAACCCCACTACAATGAGCAGTTCTTC. Translation: CASSLQPHYNEQFF.

V is TRBV28 and J is TRBJ2-7; the D gene is possibly TRBD1 (6 bases). CDR1 and CDR2 from the germline V gene are MDHEN and SYDVKM. CDR3 length: 14 residues. The V and J ends lost 7 bases and 4 bases respectively, with 17 bases between them. CDR3 residues: CASTPGQGIYEQYF. CDR3 DNA: TGTGCCAGCACCCCCGGGCAGGGGATATACGAGCAGTACTTC. The full variable domain, completed using reference TRBV28 and TRBJ2-7, is DVKVTQSSRYLVKRTGEKVFLECVQDMDHENMFWYRQDPGLGLRLIYFSYDVKMKEKGDIPEGYSVSREKKERFSLILESASTNQTSMYLCASTPGQGIYEQYFGPGTRLTVT.

This CDR3 is CASSYGRGNEKLFF. As DNA, the CDR3 is TGTGCCAGCAGTTACGGGCGCGGGAATGAAAAACTGTTTTTT. J is TRBJ1-4 and V is TRBV6-5; no clear D. Germline V CDR1 and CDR2: MNHEY, SVGAGI. The CDR3 extends over 14 amino acids. V lost 2 bases and J lost 5, with 9 bases in between.

There are a few counts of this clonotype. The chain links TRBV7-9 to TRBJ1-1; perhaps TRBD1 as D (6 bases). The V gene lost 5 bases and the J gene lost 4 bases, with 17 bases spanning the gap. This CDR3 is 15 amino acids long. In germline, CDR1 is SEHNR, CDR2 FQNEAQ (reference sequence). The CDR3 region has the DNA TGTGCCAGCAGCCAGACGTGGGGGCGCTCCACTGAAGCTTTCTTT. Translation gives CASSQTWGRSTEAFF.

This clonotype turned up a few times. This CDR3 reads CASSQGTSGAGSDTQYF. In nucleotides, the CDR3 is TGTGCCAGCAGCCAAGGGACTAGCGGAGCCGGATCAGATACGCAGTATTTT. This chain links TRBV4-2 with TRBJ2-3; TRBD2 matches at 10 bases. The CDR3 is 17 residues long. Germline V CDR1 and CDR2: LGHNA, YNFKEQ. V was pared by 1 base and J by 4 bases, with 8 bases of the junction left unmatched.

The rearrangement joins TRBV3-1 to TRBJ2-3, with 7 bases aligning to TRBD2. The germline gives CDR1 LGHDT, CDR2 YNNKEL (reference sequence). The V segment lost 4 bases and the J segment 1 base; nucleotides outside the gene matches: 8. The CDR3 has 16 residues. CDR3 residues: CASSPGTGGGTDTQYF. The DNA of the CDR3 is TGTGCCAGCAGCCCAGGAACGGGAGGAGGCACAGATACGCAGTATTTT.

J is TRBJ2-1 and V is TRBV9; D call uncertain. The V gene lost 2 bases and the J gene lost 7 bases, with 16 bases spanning the gap. The CDR3 length is 15 residues. The V gene's germline CDR1 is SGDLS and CDR2 YYNGEE. The CDR3 sequence: CASSVLGFPTNEQFF. The CDR3 DNA sequence: TGTGCCAGCAGCGTTCTAGGTTTCCCTACAAATGAGCAGTTCTTC.

This chain joins TRBV28 and TRBJ2-4; no definite D call. Trimming cost V 6 bases and J 9 bases, with 15 bases left between them. The CDR3 covers 13 residues. CDR1 and CDR2 (germline): MDHEN, SYDVKM. The CDR3 DNA follows: TGTGCCAGCAGCTATCCTACAGTCACCATTCAGTACTTC. Translating gives CASSYPTVTIQYF.

Regarding this clonotype: An end of the junction differs from the germline gene, which may be a read error. The rearrangement links TRBV12-3 or TRBV12-4 to TRBJ2-1; perhaps TRBD2 as D (6 bases). This CDR3 has 12 amino acids. CDR3 loop: CASSLGFGGKGF. In DNA, the CDR3 is TGTGCCAGCAGTTTGGGCTTCGGAGGGAAAGGCTTC.

J is TRBJ1-2 and V is TRBV29-1, with D unclear. The V and J ends lost 2 bases and 8 bases respectively, with 9 bases between them. The germline gives CDR1 SQVTM, CDR2 ANQGSEA. CDR3 length: 11 amino acids. In DNA, the CDR3 is TGCAGCGTTGAAAGTGGGTACGGCTACACCTTC. It encodes CSVESGYGYTF.

The CDR3 spells CASSQSGEQFF. The CDR3 bases are TGTGCCAGCAGCCAATCTGGTGAGCAGTTCTTC. The chain couples TRBV3-1 to TRBJ2-1; D unresolved. CDR3 size: 11 residues. V was pared by 2 bases and J by 9 bases, with 5 bases between. Germline values: CDR1 LGHDT, CDR2 YNNKEL (reference sequence).

Only a few counts were recorded for this clonotype. The gene calls are TRBV4-2 and TRBJ2-2, with 11 bases matching TRBD2. The CDR3 contains 16 residues. Germline V gene lookup returns CDR1 LGHNA and CDR2 YNFKEQ. With V trimmed by 2 bases and J by 7 bases, 6 bases remained unmatched. CDR3 sequence: CASSQISSGGIGELFF. The CDR3 DNA follows: TGTGCCAGCAGCCAAATCTCTAGCGGGGGGATCGGGGAGCTGTTTTTT.

This clonotype appeared a few times. The chain combines TRBV6-4 with TRBJ1-2, with no clear D. The germline V gene encodes CDR1 MRHNA and CDR2 SNTAGT. Trimming cost V 2 bases and J 4 bases, with 11 bases left between them. There are 14 residues in the CDR3. The CDR3 DNA sequence: TGTGCCAGCAGTGACCAGACGGGAGGCTATGGCTACACCTTC. It encodes CASSDQTGGYGYTF.

This chain joins TRBV29-1 and TRBJ2-1; D remains ambiguous. Trimming removed 4 bases at V and 14 bases at J, with 12 bases between. The CDR3 spans 10 residues. The germline V gene encodes CDR1 SQVTM and CDR2 ANQGSEA. CDR3 region: CSVAAQSEFF. The CDR3 DNA sequence: TGCAGCGTTGCCGCACAGTCTGAGTTCTTC.

The chain links TRBV20-1 to TRBJ1-2; weak D call: TRBD1 (6 bases). This CDR3 is built from 11 residues. Deletions cut 4 bases from V and 5 bases from J, with 8 bases between. Germline V gene sequence: CDR1 DFQATT, CDR2 SNEGSKA (reference sequence). For the CDR3, the DNA is TGCAGTGCTACAGGGACATATGGCTACACCTTC. It specifies CSATGTYGYTF.

A few counts support this clonotype. The chain employs TRBV9 and TRBJ1-1; D unclear. CDR1 is SGDLS, CDR2 YYNGEE, per germline. V was cut by 4 bases and J by 11 bases, with 24 bases left in between. The CDR3 has 15 amino acids. CDR3 sequence: CASSPQLTDTAEAFF. For the CDR3, the DNA is TGTGCCAGCAGCCCGCAACTTACCGACACCGCGGAGGCTTTCTTT.

This rearrangement joins TRBV5-1 to TRBJ2-7; TRBD2 is a possible D gene (6 bases). V lost 4 bases to trimming and J lost 5 bases, with 13 bases between them. CDR1 and CDR2 (germline): SGHRS, YFSETQ. The CDR3 contains 13 residues. CDR3 in DNA: TGCGCCAGCAGCGCGGGATTCGGGGACGAGCAGTACTTC. This gives the protein CASSAGFGDEQYF.

This clonotype was counted between two and nine times. V gene TRBV11-3 combines with J gene TRBJ2-5, with 8 bases aligning to TRBD2. The ends lost 5 bases at V and 5 bases at J; junction bases unmatched: 10. Germline lookup yields CDR1 SGHNT and CDR2 YENEEA. The CDR3 is 15 residues long. The CDR3 sequence is CASSRSSGSGETQYF. Written as DNA, the CDR3 is TGTGCCAGCAGCAGGTCCAGCGGGAGTGGTGAGACCCAGTACTTC.

This chain connects TRBV28 to TRBJ2-2; 8 bases fit TRBD2. The junction had 14 bases not matched to a gene; V was cut back by 7 bases and J by 7 bases. Germline CDR1 is MDHEN and CDR2 is SYDVKM. There are 16 residues in the CDR3. CDR3 region: CASIRSGGPWSGELFF. CDR3 DNA sequence: TGTGCCAGCATTCGGAGCGGGGGACCGTGGAGCGGGGAGCTGTTTTTT.

This clonotype occurred a few times. The chain's CDR3 is CASSYSGTSGVGELFF. The CDR3, as DNA: TGTGCCAGCAGTTACTCAGGGACTAGCGGGGTTGGGGAGCTGTTTTTT. The genes are TRBV6-5 and TRBJ2-2; 13 positions agree with TRBD2. Trimming took 0 bases from V and 8 from J; bases not matched to a gene: 3. Per germline, CDR1 MNHEY and CDR2 SVGAGI. The CDR3 covers 16 residues.